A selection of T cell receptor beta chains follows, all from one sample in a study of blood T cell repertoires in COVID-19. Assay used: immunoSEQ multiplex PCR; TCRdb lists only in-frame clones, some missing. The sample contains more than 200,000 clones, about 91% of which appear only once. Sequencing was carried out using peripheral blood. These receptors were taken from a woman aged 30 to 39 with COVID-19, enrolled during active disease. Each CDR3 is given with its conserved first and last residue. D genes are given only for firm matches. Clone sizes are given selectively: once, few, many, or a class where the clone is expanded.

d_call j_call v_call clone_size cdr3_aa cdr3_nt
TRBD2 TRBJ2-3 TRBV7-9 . CASSLGLAGESDTQYF TGTGCCAGCAGCTTAGGACTAGCGGGAGAATCAGATACGCAGTATTTT
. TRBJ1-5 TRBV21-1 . CARPGRRRTASNQPQHF TGTGCCAGGCCGGGAAGGCGGAGGACAGCTAGCAATCAGCCCCAGCATTTT
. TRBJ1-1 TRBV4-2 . CASSQAWANTEAFF TGTGCCAGCAGCCAAGCGTGGGCGAACACTGAAGCTTTCTTT
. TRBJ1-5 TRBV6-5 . CASSTGFRQPQHF TGTGCCAGCAGTACAGGGTTTAGGCAGCCCCAGCATTTT
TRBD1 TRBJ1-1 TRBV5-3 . CARSLRFFARGHCEAFF TGTGCCAGAAGCTTGAGGTTCTTTGCCAGGGGGCATTGTGAAGCTTTCTTT
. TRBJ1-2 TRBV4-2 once CASSQRDVYGYTF TGTGCCAGCAGCCAGCGGGACGTCTATGGCTACACCTTC
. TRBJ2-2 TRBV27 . CASNQQGWGRDTGELFF TGTGCCAGCAACCAACAGGGATGGGGGAGGGACACCGGGGAGCTGTTTTTT
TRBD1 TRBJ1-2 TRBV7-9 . CASSPDREYGYTF TGTGCCAGCAGCCCAGACAGGGAATATGGCTACACCTTC
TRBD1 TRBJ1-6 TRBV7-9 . CASLQGAGGSPLHF TGTGCCAGCCTACAGGGGGCCGGCGGGTCACCCCTCCACTTT
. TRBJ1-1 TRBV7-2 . CASSLSQGNTEAFF TGTGCCAGCAGCTTATCACAGGGGAACACTGAAGCTTTCTTT
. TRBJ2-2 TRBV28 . CASTPERTYTGELFF TGTGCCAGCACTCCCGAACGAACTTACACCGGGGAGCTGTTTTTT
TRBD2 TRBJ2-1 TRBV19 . CASSTRTSGTNYNEQFF TGTGCCAGTAGTACACGGACTAGCGGGACGAACTACAATGAGCAGTTCTTC
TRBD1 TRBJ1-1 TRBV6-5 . CASSYDRGMNTEAFF TGTGCCAGCAGTTACGACAGGGGGATGAACACTGAAGCTTTCTTT
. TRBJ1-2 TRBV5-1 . CASREQGRNYGYTF TGCGCCAGCAGGGAACAGGGTAGAAACTATGGCTACACCTTC
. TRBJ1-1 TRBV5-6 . CASSLGGGSRYTEAFF TGTGCCAGCAGCTTGGGGGGAGGGAGTAGGTATACTGAAGCTTTCTTT
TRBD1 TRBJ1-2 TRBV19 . CASSIGGQGTDGYTF TGTGCCAGTAGTATAGGAGGACAGGGGACCGATGGCTACACCTTC
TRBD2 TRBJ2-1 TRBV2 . CASHGGSGSSYNEQFF TGTGCCAGCCACGGCGGTAGCGGGAGTTCCTACAATGAGCAGTTCTTC
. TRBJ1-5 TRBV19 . CASSISSRTVSNQPQHF TGTGCCAGTAGTATAAGTTCGAGGACAGTTAGCAATCAGCCCCAGCATTTT
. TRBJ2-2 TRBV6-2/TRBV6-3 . CASSSMISTGELFF TGTGCCAGCAGTTCTATGATTAGCACCGGGGAGCTGTTTTTT
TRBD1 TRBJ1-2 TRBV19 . CASSHPGGGYGYTF TGTGCCAGTAGTCACCCAGGGGGCGGCTATGGCTACACCTTC
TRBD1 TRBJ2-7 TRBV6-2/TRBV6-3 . CASSPGQAVSYEQYF TGTGCCAGCAGCCCTGGACAGGCCGTCTCCTACGAGCAGTACTTC
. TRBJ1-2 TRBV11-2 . CASSLGGRGGYTF TGTGCCAGCAGCTTAGGAGGTAGAGGCGGCTACACCTTC
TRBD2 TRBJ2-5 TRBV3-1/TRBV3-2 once CASSQALAGGKGRETQYF TGTGCCAGCAGCCAAGCTCTAGCGGGGGGGAAGGGTCGAGAGACCCAGTACTTC
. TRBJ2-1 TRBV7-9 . CASSQTGQGDNEQFF TGTGCCAGCAGCCAGACTGGACAAGGAGACAATGAGCAGTTCTTC
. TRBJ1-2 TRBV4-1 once CASSQVMVGQGSNYGYTF TGCGCCAGCAGCCAAGTAATGGTCGGGCAGGGTAGTAACTATGGCTACACCTTC
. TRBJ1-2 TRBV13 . CASGGRNYGYTF TGTGCCAGTGGGGGCAGGAACTATGGCTACACCTTC
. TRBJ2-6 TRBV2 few CASRLQGDSGANVLTF TGTGCCAGCAGATTACAGGGTGACTCTGGGGCCAACGTCCTGACTTTC
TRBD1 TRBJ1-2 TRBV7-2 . CASSLRTGWSYGYTF TGTGCCAGCAGCCTGAGGACAGGGTGGAGCTATGGCTACACCTTC
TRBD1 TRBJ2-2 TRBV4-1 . CASSPTQTGGVPRGELFF TGCGCCAGCAGCCCGACCCAAACAGGGGGTGTCCCCAGAGGGGAGCTGTTTTTT
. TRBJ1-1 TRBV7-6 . CASSPGQRNTEAFF TGTGCCAGCAGTCCTGGACAGCGAAACACTGAAGCTTTCTTT
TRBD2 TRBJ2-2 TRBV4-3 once CASSQGPVVAGGPGELFF TGCGCCAGCAGCCAAGGCCCCGTAGTAGCGGGAGGGCCCGGGGAGCTGTTTTTT
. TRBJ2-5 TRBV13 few CASSRGNFQETQYF TGTGCCAGCAGCCGCGGCAATTTTCAAGAGACCCAGTACTTC
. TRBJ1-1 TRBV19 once CASSIDERGTEAFF TGTGCCAGTAGTATAGATGAGCGCGGCACTGAAGCTTTCTTT
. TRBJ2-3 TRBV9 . CASRGGETDTQYF TGTGCCAGCAGAGGGGGAGAAACAGATACGCAGTATTTT
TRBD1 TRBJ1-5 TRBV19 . CASSSSGTARWQPQHF TGTGCCAGTAGTTCTTCCGGGACAGCTCGGTGGCAGCCCCAGCATTTT
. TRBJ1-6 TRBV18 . CASSPQKTGRVGSPLHF TGTGCCAGCTCACCCCAAAAGACAGGAAGGGTCGGTTCACCCCTCCACTTT
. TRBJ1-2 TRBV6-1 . CASSEARGAGYGYTF TGTGCCAGCAGTGAAGCGCGGGGCGCGGGCTATGGCTACACCTTC
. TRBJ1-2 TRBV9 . CASTGSGGRGGYTF TGTGCCAGCACGGGATCGGGGGGCAGGGGTGGCTACACCTTC
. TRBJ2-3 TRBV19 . CASSMRTDTQYF TGTGCCAGTAGTATGAGGACAGATACGCAGTATTTT
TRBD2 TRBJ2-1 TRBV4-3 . CASSQEASGGRYEQFF TGCGCCAGCAGCCAAGAGGCTAGCGGGGGGAGGTATGAGCAGTTCTTC
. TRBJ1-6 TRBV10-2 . CASSESAGASNSPLHF TGCGCCAGCAGTGAGTCAGCAGGGGCCAGTAATTCACCCCTCCACTTT
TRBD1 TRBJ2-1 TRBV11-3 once CASSSNRGPTYNEQFF TGTGCCAGCAGCTCAAACAGGGGGCCCACCTACAATGAGCAGTTCTTC
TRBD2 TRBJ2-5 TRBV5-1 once CASKRVGLAGDGETQYF TGCGCCAGCAAGAGGGTGGGACTAGCGGGAGATGGCGAGACCCAGTACTTC
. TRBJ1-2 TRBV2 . CASSEGGRVYGYTF TGTGCCAGCAGTGAAGGGGGCAGGGTCTACGGCTACACCTTC
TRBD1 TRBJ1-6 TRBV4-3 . CASSLGTEISPLHF TGCGCCAGCAGCCTAGGGACAGAGATTTCACCCCTCCACTTT
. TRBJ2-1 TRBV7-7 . CASSPHHAPYNEQFF TGTGCTAGCAGCCCCCACCACGCGCCTTACAATGAGCAGTTCTTC
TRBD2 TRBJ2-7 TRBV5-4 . CASSRGTSGGLSYEQYF TGTGCCAGCAGCCGGGGGACTAGCGGGGGGTTATCCTACGAGCAGTACTTC
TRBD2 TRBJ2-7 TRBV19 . CASSMGAGDPYEQYF TGTGCCAGTAGTATGGGAGCGGGGGATCCCTACGAGCAGTACTTC
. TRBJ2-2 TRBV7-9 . CASSSRNFQGSTGELFF TGTGCCAGCAGCTCCCGTAACTTCCAGGGATCCACCGGGGAGCTGTTTTTT
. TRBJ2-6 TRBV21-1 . CASSAQGRDKSPGANVLTF TGTGCCAGCAGCGCCCAGGGGAGGGACAAAAGCCCTGGGGCCAACGTCCTGACTTTC
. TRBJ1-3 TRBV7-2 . CASSPRTSVSGNTIYF TGTGCCAGCAGCCCGCGTACCTCGGTCTCTGGAAACACCATATATTTT
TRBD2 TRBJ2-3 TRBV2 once CASSSGQGAKGLAGRAQYF TGTGCCAGCAGTTCCGGACAGGGCGCTAAGGGACTAGCGGGGAGGGCGCAGTATTTT
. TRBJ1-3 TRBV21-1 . CASSTSSGQGLGNTIYF TGTGCCAGCAGCACATCCTCCGGACAGGGTCTTGGAAACACCATATATTTT
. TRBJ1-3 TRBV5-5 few CASSLDLASSGNTIYF TGTGCCAGCAGCTTGGATTTAGCCAGCTCTGGAAACACCATATATTTT
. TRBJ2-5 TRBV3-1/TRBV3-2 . CASSRDLQETQYF TGTGCCAGCAGCCGGGACTTACAAGAGACCCAGTACTTC
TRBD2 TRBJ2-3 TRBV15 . CATSRVGLAGGTQYF TGTGCCACCAGCAGAGTCGGGCTAGCGGGGGGTACGCAGTATTTT
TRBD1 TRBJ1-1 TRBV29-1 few CSSRRVQQGGGTEAFF TGCAGCTCCAGGCGGGTTCAACAGGGGGGAGGTACTGAAGCTTTCTTT
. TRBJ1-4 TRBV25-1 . CASGTRRSNEKLFF TGTGCCAGCGGGACTAGGCGGTCTAATGAAAAACTGTTTTTT
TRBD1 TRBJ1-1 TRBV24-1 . CATSDYTGGTEAFF TGTGCCACCAGTGATTATACAGGGGGCACTGAAGCTTTCTTT
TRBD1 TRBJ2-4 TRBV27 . CASSSQGAAEDIQYF TGTGCCAGCAGTTCCCAGGGGGCTGCGGAGGACATTCAGTACTTC